This T cell receptor (beta chain) was recorded in a study of Ad26.COV2.S vaccination and SARS-CoV-2 variants. Only in-frame clones appear in the TCRdb table, and some are missing; sequencing was by immunoSEQ multiplex PCR. This table has about 180,000 clones, approximately 90% appearing once. Study outcomes and limitations: Substantial post-vaccination breadth of spike-specific CD8+ and CD4+ T cell responses was reported. Vaccine recipients had higher spike-specific TCR breadth than placebo recipients.

The CDR3 consists of 16 residues. Germline V lookup: CDR1 LGHDT, CDR2 YNNKEL (reference sequence). V lost 1 base to trimming and J lost 2 bases; unmatched junction nucleotides: 7. About this clone itself: Its antigen is not identified.

The receptor's source is a human donor who had recovered from COVID-19. The V call is TRBV3-1 (or the pseudogene TRBV3-2), the J call TRBJ2-7; TRBD2 matches 8 bases. This specimen was peripheral blood, taken after recovery from COVID-19. CDR3 protein: CASSQGSVRGAYEQYF. In DNA, the CDR3 is TGTGCCAGCAGCCAAGGTTCAGTGCGGGGGGCCTACGAGCAGTACTTC.